The clone carrying this T cell receptor (beta chain) was counted between two and nine times. This entry is derived from a study of T cells in Graves' hyperthyroidism and ophthalmopathy. V shed 5 bases and J shed 7 bases, with 17 bases lying between them. CDR1 and CDR2 from the germline V gene are SEHNR and FQNEAQ (reference sequence). This CDR3 contains 15 residues. The CDR3 regions of TCR beta were amplified from RNA transcripts. During a first-round RT-PCR of the TCR CDR3, the HTBI primer set was used. One entry per CDR3 protein, called by TCRdb with MiXCR from the multiplex PCR reads. The profile shows 650,000 to 750,000 distinct CDR3 sequences, 11% to 15% of them singletons.

The sample was blood. The clonotype originates from a woman aged 18 to 35 with Graves' hyperthyroidism. This chain links TRBV7-9 with TRBJ1-4; the D gene is possibly TRBD1 (5 bases). The CDR3 region has the DNA TGTGCCAGCAGCCTCGACCAAGGGGTGGTTGAAAAACTGTTTTTT. This sequence encodes CASSLDQGVVEKLFF.